The 3 T cell receptor beta chains below all came from one sample that was sequenced in a study of early T cells in non-severe SARS-CoV-2 infection. TCRdb re-analysed the 5' RACE reads in MiXCR, keeping a single row per CDR3 protein. The repertoire holds tens of thousands of distinct CDR3 sequences, approximately 14% seen once, with about 0.58% in the top ten. The sequenced sample was whole blood. The receptors shown here come from an adult who was a healthcare worker with PCR-confirmed SARS-CoV-2 infection or an uninfected control (not recorded which).

Many counts were recorded for this clonotype. The chain is built from TRBV6-2 or TRBV6-3 and TRBJ2-3; tentatively, D is TRBD2 (6 bases). Germline CDR1 MNHEY, CDR2 SVGEGT. The CDR3 contains 14 residues. V shed 0 bases and J shed 6 bases, with 10 bases lying between them. As DNA, the CDR3 is TGTGCCAGCAGTTACTCCTGGACTACCGATACGCAGTATTTT. Residues: CASSYSWTTDTQYF.

This clonotype was detected many times. V is TRBV5-1 and J is TRBJ2-1; 7 bases agree with TRBD1. The germline gives CDR1 SGHRS, CDR2 YFSETQ. J was trimmed by 5 bases and V by 6 bases; bases with no gene match: 11. The CDR3 runs 15 residues. CDR3 in DNA: TGCGCCAGCACCAATCCCTTGACAGGGCACAATGAGCAGTTCTTC. This gives the protein CASTNPLTGHNEQFF.

This sequence joins TRBV11-2 and TRBJ2-7, with TRBD1 matching over 11 bases. Trimming removed 5 bases from V and 12 bases from J; junction bases left unmatched: 6. Germline V gives CDR1 SGHAT, CDR2 FQNNGV. The CDR3 has 12 amino acids. CDR3 in amino acids: CASSIGQGALYV. The CDR3 nucleotides are TGTGCCAGCAGCATCGGACAGGGGGCTCTGTACGTC.